This TCR beta chain comes out of a study of CD8 T cells in ankylosing spondylitis. Study-level points and caveats: A TCR beta motif of roughly 8 highly homologous variants appeared characteristic of ankylosing spondylitis blood.

Making use of molecular barcodes, quantitative 5'-RACE generated TCR beta libraries. Each CDR3 protein is one row after TCRdb ran MiXCR on the 5' RACE reads. The sample lists about 130,000 distinct CDR3 sequences, around 6.6% occurring once. Germline CDR1 reads SGDLS; CDR2 reads YYNGEE. The ends were cut back, 0 bases at V and 2 bases at J, with 15 bases in the middle. The CDR3 length is 16 residues. A note on this clonotype: Its antigen is unknown.

The V and J genes are TRBV9 and TRBJ2-7; D is perhaps TRBD2 (5 bases). The origin of this receptor is a female donor with ankylosing spondylitis or in good health (not recorded which). The sample taken for sequencing was blood, either unsorted or a sorted T cell fraction (not recorded which). CDR3 DNA sequence: TGTGCCAGCAGCGTAGGTCCCAGCGGTGAGACCTACGAGCAGTACTTC. Its protein product is CASSVGPSGETYEQYF.